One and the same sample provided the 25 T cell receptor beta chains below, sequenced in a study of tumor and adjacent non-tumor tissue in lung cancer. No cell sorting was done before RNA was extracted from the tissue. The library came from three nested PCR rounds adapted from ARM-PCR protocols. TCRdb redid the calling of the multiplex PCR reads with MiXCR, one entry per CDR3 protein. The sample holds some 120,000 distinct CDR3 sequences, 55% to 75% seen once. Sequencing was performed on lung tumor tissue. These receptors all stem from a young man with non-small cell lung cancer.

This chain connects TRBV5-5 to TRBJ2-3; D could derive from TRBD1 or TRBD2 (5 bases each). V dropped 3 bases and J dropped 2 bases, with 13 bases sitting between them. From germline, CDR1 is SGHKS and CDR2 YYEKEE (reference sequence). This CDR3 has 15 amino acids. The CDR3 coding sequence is TGTGCCAGCAGCTACTTCAGGGACCTCACAGATACGCAGTATTTT. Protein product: CASSYFRDLTDTQYF.

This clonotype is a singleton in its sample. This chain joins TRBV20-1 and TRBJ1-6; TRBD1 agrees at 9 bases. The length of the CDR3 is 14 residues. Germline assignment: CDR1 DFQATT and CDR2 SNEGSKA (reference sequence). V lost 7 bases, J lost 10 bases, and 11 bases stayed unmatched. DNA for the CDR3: TGCAGTGGTAGTGGTGGACAGGGGCCATCACCCCTCCACTTT. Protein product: CSGSGGQGPSPLHF.

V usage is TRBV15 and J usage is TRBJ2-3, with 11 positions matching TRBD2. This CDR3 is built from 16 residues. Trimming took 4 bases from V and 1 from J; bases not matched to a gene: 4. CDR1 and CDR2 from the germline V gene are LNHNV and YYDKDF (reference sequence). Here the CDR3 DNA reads TGTGCCACCAGCACACTAGCGGGAGACGGCACAGATACGCAGTATTTT. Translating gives CATSTLAGDGTDTQYF. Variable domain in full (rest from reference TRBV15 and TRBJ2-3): DAMVIQNPRYQVTQFGKPVTLSCSQTLNHNVMYWYQQKSSQAPKLLFHYYDKDFNNEADTPDNFQSRRPNTSFCFLDIRSPGLGDTAMYLCATSTLAGDGTDTQYFGPGTRLTVL.

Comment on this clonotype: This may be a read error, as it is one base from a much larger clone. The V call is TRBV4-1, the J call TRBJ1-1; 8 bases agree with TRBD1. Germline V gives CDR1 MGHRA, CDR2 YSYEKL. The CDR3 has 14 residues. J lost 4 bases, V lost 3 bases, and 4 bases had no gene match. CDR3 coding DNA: TGCGCCAGCAGCCAGACAGGGGATTCCACTGAAGCTTTCTTT. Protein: CASSQTGDSTEAFF.

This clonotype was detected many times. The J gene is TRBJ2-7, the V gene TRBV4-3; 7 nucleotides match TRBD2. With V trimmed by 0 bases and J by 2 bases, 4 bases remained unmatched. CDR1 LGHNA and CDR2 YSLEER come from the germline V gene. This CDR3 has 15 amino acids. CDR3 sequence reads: CASSQDSSGPYEQYF. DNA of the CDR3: TGCGCCAGCAGCCAAGATTCTAGCGGACCCTACGAGCAGTACTTC.

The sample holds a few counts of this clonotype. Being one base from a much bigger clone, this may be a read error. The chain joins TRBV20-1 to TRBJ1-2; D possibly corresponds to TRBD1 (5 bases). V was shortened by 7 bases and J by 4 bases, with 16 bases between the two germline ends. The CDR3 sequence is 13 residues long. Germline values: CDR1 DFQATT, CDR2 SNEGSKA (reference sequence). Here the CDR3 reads CSVSGGRSYGYTF. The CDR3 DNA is TGCAGTGTTAGCGGGGGACGGTCCTATGGCTACACCTTC.

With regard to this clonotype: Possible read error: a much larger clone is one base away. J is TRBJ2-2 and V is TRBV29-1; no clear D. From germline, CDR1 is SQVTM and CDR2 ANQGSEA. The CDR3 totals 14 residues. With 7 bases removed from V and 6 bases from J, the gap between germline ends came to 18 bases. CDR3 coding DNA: TGCAGCGCAGACCCACTCGGCTGGCCCGGGGAGCTGTTTTTT. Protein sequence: CSADPLGWPGELFF.

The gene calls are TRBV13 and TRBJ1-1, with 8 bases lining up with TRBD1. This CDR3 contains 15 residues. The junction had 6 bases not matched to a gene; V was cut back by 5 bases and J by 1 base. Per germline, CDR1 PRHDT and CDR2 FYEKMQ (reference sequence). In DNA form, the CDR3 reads TGTGCCAGCAGCCTGACAGGGGAGGGGAACACTGAAGCTTTCTTT. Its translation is CASSLTGEGNTEAFF.

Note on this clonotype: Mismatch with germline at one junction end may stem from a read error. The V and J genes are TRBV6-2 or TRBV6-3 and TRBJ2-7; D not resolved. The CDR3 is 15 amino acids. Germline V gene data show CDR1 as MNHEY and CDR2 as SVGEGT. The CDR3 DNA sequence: TGTGCCACCAGTTACTCGTTCGGGCTGCTCGCCGAGCAGTACTTC. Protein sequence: CATSYSFGLLAEQYF.

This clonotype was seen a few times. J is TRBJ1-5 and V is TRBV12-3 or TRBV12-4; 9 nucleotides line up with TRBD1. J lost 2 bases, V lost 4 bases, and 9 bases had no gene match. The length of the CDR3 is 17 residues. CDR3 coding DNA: TGTGCCAGCAGTTCCGGGACAGGGATTTGGGGCAATCAGCCCCAGCATTTT. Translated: CASSSGTGIWGNQPQHF.

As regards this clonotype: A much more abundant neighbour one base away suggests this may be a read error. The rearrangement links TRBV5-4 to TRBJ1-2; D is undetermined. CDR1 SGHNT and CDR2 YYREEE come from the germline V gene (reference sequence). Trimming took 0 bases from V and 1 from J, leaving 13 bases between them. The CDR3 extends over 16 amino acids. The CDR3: CASSLGGISRNYGYTF. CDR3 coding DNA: TGTGCCAGCAGCTTGGGAGGTATCAGCCGTAACTATGGCTACACCTTC.

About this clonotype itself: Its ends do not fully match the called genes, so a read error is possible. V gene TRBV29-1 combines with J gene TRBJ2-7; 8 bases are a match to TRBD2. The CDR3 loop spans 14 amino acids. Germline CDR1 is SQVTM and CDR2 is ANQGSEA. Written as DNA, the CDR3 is TGCAGCGTTGACTACGGGACTAGTTCTTACGAGCAGCACTTC. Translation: CSVDYGTSSYEQHF.

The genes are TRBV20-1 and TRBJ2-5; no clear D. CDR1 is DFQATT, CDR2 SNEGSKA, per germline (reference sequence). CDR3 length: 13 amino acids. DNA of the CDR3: TGCAATGCCAATGACCTCCGACAAGAGACCCAGTACTTC. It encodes CNANDLRQETQYF.

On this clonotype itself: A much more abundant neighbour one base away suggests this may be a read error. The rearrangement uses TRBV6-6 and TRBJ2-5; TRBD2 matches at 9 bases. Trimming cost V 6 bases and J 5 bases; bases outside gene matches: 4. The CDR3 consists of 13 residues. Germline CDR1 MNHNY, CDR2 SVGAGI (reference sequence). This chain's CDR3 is CASRTSGHETQYF. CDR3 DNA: TGTGCCAGCAGGACTAGCGGTCATGAGACCCAGTACTTC.

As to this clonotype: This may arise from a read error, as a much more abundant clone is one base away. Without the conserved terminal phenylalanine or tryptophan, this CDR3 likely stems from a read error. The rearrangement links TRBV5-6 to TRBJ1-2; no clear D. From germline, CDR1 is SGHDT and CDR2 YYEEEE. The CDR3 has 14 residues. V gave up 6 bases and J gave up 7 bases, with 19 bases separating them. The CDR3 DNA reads TGTGCCAGCACCCTAGTTCCGGAGGTCCTTGGCTACACCTTA. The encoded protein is CASTLVPEVLGYTL.

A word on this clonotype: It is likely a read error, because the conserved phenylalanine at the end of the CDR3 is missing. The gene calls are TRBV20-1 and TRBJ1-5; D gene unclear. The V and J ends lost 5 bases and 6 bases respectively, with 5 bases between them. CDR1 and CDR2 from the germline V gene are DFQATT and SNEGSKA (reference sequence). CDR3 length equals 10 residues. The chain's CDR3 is CSAGIQPQHS. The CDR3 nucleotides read TGCAGTGCTGGGATTCAGCCCCAGCATTCT.

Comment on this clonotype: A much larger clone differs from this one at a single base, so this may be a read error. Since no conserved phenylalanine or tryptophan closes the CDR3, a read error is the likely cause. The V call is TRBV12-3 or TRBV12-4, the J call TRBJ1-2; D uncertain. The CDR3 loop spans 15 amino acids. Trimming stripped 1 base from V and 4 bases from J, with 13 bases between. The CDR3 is CASSLDFSGRYGYTS. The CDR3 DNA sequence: TGTGCCAGCAGTTTAGATTTCTCAGGACGCTATGGCTACACCTCC.

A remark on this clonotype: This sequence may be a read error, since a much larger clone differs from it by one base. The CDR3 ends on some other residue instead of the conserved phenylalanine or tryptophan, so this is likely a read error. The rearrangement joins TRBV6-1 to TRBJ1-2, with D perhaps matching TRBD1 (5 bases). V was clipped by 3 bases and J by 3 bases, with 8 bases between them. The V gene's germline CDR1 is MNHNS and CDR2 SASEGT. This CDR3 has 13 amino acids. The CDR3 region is CASSDGTDYGYTS. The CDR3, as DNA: TGTGCCAGCAGTGATGGGACGGACTATGGCTACACCTCC.

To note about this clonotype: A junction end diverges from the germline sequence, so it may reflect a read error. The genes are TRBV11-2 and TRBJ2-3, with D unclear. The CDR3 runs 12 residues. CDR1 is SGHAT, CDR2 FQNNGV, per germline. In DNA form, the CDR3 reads TGTGCCAGCAACTTCACTTCGGATACGCGGTATTTT. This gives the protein CASNFTSDTRYF.

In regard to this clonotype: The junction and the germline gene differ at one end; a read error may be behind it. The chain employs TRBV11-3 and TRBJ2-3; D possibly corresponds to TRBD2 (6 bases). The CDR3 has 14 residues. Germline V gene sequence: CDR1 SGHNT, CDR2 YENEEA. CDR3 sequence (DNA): TGTACCAGCAGCCCAACTGGGAGGAGGGATACGCAGTATTTT. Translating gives CTSSPTGRRDTQYF.

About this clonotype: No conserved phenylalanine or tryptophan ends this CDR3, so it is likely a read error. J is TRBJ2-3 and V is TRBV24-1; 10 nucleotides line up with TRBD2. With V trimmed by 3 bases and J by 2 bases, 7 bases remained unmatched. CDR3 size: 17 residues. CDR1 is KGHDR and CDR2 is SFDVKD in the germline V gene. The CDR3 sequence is CATSDLRTSGFTDTQYL. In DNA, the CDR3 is TGTGCCACCAGTGATCTGAGGACTAGCGGTTTCACAGATACGCAGTATTTA.

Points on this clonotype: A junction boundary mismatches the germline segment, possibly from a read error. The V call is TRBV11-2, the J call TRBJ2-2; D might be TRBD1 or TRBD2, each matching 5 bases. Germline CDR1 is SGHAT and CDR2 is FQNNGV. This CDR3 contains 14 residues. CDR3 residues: CASSLTRGAGELFF. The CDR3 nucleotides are TGTGCCAGCAGCTTGACAAGGGGCGCCGGGGAACTGTTTTTT. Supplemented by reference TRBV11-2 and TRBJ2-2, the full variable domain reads EAGVAQSPRYKIIEKRQSVAFWCNPISGHATLYWYQQILGQGPKLLIQFQNNGVVDDSQLPKDRFSAERLKGVDSTLKIQPAKLEDSAVYLCASSLTRGAGELFFGEGSRLTVL.

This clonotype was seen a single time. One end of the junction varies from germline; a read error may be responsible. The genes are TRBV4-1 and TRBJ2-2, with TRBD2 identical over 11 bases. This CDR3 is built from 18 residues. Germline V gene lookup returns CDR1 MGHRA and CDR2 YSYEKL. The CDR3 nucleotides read TGCGCCAGCAGCCCTTCCTCTAGCGGGAGGACCAAGGCCGGGGAGCTGTTCTTT. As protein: CASSPSSSGRTKAGELFF.

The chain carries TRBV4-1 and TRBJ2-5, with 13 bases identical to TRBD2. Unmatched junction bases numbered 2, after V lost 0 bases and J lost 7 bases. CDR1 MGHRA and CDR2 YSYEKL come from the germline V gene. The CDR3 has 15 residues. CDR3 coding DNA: TGCGCCAGCAGCCAAGAAAGACTAGCGGGAGGGACCCAGTACTTC. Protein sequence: CASSQERLAGGTQYF.

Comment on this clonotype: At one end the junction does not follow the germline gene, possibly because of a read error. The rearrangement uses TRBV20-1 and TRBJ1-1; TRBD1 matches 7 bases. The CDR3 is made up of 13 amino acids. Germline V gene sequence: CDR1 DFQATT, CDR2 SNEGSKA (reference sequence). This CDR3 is CGARGGANTDAFF. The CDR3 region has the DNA TGCGGTGCTAGAGGGGGCGCGAACACTGATGCTTTCTTT.